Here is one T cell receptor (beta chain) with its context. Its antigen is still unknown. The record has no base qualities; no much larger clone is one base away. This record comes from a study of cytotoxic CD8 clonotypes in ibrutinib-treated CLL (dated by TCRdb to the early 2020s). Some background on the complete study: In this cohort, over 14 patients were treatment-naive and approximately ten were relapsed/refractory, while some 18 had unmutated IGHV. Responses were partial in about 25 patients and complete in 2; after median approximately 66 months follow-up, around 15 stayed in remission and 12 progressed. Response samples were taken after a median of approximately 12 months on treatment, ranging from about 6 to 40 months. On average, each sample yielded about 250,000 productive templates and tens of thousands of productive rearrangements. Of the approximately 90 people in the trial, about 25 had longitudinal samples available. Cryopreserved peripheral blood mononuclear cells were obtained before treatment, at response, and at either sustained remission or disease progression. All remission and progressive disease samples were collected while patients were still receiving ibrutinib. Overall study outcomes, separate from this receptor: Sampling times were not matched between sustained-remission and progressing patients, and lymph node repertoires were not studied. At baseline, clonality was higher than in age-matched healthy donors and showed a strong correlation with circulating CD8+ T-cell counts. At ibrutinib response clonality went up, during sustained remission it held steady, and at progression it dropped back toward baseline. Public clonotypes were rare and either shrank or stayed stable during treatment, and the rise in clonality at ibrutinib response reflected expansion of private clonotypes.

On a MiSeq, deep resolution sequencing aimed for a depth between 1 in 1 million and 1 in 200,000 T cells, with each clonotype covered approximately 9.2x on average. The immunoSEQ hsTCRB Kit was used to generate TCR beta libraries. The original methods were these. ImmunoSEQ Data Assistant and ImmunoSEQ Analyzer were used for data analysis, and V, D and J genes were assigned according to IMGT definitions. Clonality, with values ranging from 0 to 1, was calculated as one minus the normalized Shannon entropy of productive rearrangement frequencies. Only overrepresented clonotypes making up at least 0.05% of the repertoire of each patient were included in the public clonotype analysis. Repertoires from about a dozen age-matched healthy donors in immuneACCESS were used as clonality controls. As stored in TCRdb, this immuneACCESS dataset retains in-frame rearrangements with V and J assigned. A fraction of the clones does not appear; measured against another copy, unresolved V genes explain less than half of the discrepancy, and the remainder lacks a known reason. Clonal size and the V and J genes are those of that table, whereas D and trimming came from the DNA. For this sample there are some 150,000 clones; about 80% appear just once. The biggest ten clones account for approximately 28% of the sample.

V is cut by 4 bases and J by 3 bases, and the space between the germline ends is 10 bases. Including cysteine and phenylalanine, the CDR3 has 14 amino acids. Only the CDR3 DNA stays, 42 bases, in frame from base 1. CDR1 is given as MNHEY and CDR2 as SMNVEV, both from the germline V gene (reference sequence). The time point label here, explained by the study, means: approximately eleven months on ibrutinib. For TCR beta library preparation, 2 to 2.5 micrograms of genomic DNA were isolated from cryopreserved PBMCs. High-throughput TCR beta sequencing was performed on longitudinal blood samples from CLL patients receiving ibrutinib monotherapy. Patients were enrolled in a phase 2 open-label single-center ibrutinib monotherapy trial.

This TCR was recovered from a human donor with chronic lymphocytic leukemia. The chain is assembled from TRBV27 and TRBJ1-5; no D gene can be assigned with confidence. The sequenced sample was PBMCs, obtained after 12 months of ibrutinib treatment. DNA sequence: TGTGCCAGCAGTTACGGACGGATCAATCAGCCCCAGCATTTT. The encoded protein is CASSYGRINQPQHF.